These 32 T cell receptor beta chains originate from one sample sequenced in a study of T cell responses to AZD1222 COVID-19 vaccine. The table came from immunoSEQ multiplex PCR; TCRdb's copy has only in-frame clones and leaves some out. The table includes about 140,000 clones, 88% detected once. Sample: peripheral blood, taken 28 days after the second AZD1222 dose. The receptors were gathered from an adult who received the AZD1222 COVID-19 vaccine.

V usage is TRBV7-2 and J usage is TRBJ1-1, with D perhaps TRBD1 (6 bases). Looked up from germline, CDR1 is SGHTA and CDR2 is FQGNSA. Trimming pared 6 bases from V and 1 base from J, leaving 12 bases between. The CDR3 consists of 14 residues. CDR3 residues: CASSTGTPNTEAFF. The CDR3 DNA reads as TGTGCCAGCAGTACCGGGACACCGAACACTGAAGCTTTCTTT. The full variable domain, with the rest looked up from reference TRBV7-2 and TRBJ1-1, is GAGVSQSPSNKVTEKGKDVELRCDPISGHTALYWYRQSLGQGLEFLIYFQGNSAPDKSGLPSDRFSAERTGGSVSTLTIQRTQQEDSAVYLCASSTGTPNTEAFFGQGTRLTVV.

The chain is built from TRBV28 and TRBJ1-5; TRBD1 might be the D (5 bases). CDR3 length: 16 amino acids. The V end lost 3 bases, the J end lost 3 bases, and 15 bases lay between the germline ends. Germline loops: CDR1 MDHEN, CDR2 SYDVKM. CDR3 DNA: TGTGCCAGCAGTTTTAGGGGATTCCGAACCAATCAGCCCCAGCATTTT. Its translation is CASSFRGFRTNQPQHF.

This clone is a singleton in its sample. The V and J genes are TRBV5-1 and TRBJ2-2; 7 bases match TRBD1. The CDR3 has 15 residues. Losses at the gene ends were 3 bases for V and 2 bases for J; bases not matched to a gene: 4. In germline, CDR1 is SGHRS, CDR2 YFSETQ. The CDR3 sequence is CASSSTGPNTGELFF. DNA of the CDR3: TGCGCCAGCAGCTCGACAGGGCCAAACACCGGGGAGCTGTTTTTT.

This clone was recorded only once. The rearrangement joins TRBV29-1 to TRBJ2-3; D uncertain. The CDR3 covers 15 residues. V was shortened by 4 bases and J by 1 base, with 15 bases between the two germline ends. Germline V gene sequence: CDR1 SQVTM, CDR2 ANQGSEA. CDR3 region: CSVGGGFGGTDTQYF. For the CDR3, the DNA is TGCAGCGTTGGGGGTGGGTTCGGAGGCACAGATACGCAGTATTTT.

The chain carries TRBV5-1 and TRBJ2-1, with D perhaps matching TRBD1 or TRBD2 (5 bases each). Trimming left V 4 bases short and J 5 bases short, with 16 bases between. The CDR3 totals 15 residues. Looked up from germline, CDR1 is SGHRS and CDR2 is YFSETQ. The CDR3 loop reads CASSQDGTPDNEQFF. The CDR3 nucleotides are TGCGCCAGCAGCCAAGACGGGACCCCTGACAATGAGCAGTTCTTC.

This sequence joins TRBV7-2 and TRBJ1-6; 8 bases match TRBD1. The CDR3 covers 17 residues. The trim removed 5 bases at V and 1 base at J, leaving 7 bases unmatched. From germline, CDR1 is SGHTA and CDR2 FQGNSA. The CDR3 region has the DNA TGTGCCAGCAGCCCAGGACAGGGCGTATCCTATAATTCACCCCTCCACTTT. It encodes CASSPGQGVSYNSPLHF.

In this sample, this clone turned up a few times. J is TRBJ1-1 and V is TRBV4-1, with TRBD1 matching 8 bases. Germline CDR1 reads MGHRA; CDR2 reads YSYEKL. V was pared by 0 bases and J by 4 bases, with 7 bases of the junction left unmatched. The CDR3 is made up of 16 amino acids. The CDR3 is CASSQDGTGGSTEAFF. CDR3 DNA: TGCGCCAGCAGCCAAGATGGAACAGGGGGGAGCACTGAAGCTTTCTTT.

The J gene is TRBJ2-5, the V gene TRBV11-2; 10 bases map to TRBD1. J was trimmed by 2 bases and V by 4 bases; bases with no gene match: 16. This CDR3 spans 19 amino acids. Germline CDR1 is SGHAT and CDR2 is FQNNGV. CDR3 sequence reads: CASSSLTGGWGQGQETQYF. The DNA of the CDR3 is TGTGCCAGCAGCTCCTTGACTGGGGGATGGGGACAGGGGCAAGAGACCCAGTACTTC.

The V call is TRBV24-1, the J call TRBJ2-5; D possibly matches TRBD1 or TRBD2 (6 bases each). V shed 9 bases and J shed 4 bases, with 14 bases lying between them. The CDR3 runs to 13 residues. Germline loops: CDR1 KGHDR, CDR2 SFDVKD. The CDR3 region is CATGGGGRETQYF. CDR3 in DNA: TGTGCCACCGGAGGGGGAGGTAGAGAGACCCAGTACTTC.

V gene TRBV28 combines with J gene TRBJ1-1; 8 positions match TRBD1. Germline V lookup: CDR1 MDHEN, CDR2 SYDVKM. CDR3 size: 14 residues. The V segment lost 2 bases and the J segment 3 bases; nucleotides outside the gene matches: 2. The CDR3, as DNA: TGTGCCAGCAGTTTACCGACAGGGGACACTGAAGCTTTCTTT. Amino acids: CASSLPTGDTEAFF.

The chain carries TRBV21-1 and TRBJ1-3. TRBV21-1 represents a pseudogene. CDR3 size: 17 residues. CDR3 nucleotide sequence: TGTGCCAGCAGCAAAGGCTGGTTTAAGACCTCTGGAAACACCATATATTTT. This translates into CASSKGWFKTSGNTIYF.

V is TRBV20-1 and J is TRBJ2-1; D ambiguous. The CDR3 is made up of 16 amino acids. CDR1 is DFQATT and CDR2 is SNEGSKA in the germline V gene (reference sequence). V gave up 3 bases and J gave up 5 bases, with 20 bases separating them. The CDR3 sequence: CSASDQAGRRNNEQFF. The CDR3 region has the DNA TGCAGTGCTAGTGATCAGGCAGGCAGAAGAAACAATGAGCAGTTCTTC.

This chain connects TRBV30 to TRBJ1-2; 8 nucleotides line up with TRBD1. Germline V lookup: CDR1 GTSNPN, CDR2 SVGIG (reference sequence). The CDR3 extends over 13 amino acids. The ends lost 2 bases at V and 7 bases at J; junction bases unmatched: 6. The CDR3 bases are TGTGCCTGGAGTACAACAGGGGGAACTGGCTACACCTTC. Amino acids: CAWSTTGGTGYTF.

The rearrangement links TRBV7-9 to TRBJ1-2; no clear D gene. Looked up from germline, CDR1 is SEHNR and CDR2 is FQNEAQ (reference sequence). The germline V and J ends were trimmed by 3 bases and 4 bases, with 9 bases remaining between them. The CDR3 is 13 residues long. As DNA, the CDR3 is TGTGCCAGCAGCTTGGGCCAGATCTATGGCTACACCTTC. Protein: CASSLGQIYGYTF. Full variable domain (outside the CDR3, taken from reference TRBV7-9 and TRBJ1-2): DTGVSQNPRHKITKRGQNVTFRCDPISEHNRLYWYRQTLGQGPEFLTYFQNEAQLEKSRLLSDRFSAERPKGSFSTLEIQRTEQGDSAMYLCASSLGQIYGYTFGSGTRLTVV.

This chain links TRBV5-6 with TRBJ2-2; D may be TRBD1 (5 bases). Germline V gene sequence: CDR1 SGHDT, CDR2 YYEEEE. This CDR3 has 15 amino acids. The V gene lost 1 base and the J gene lost 2 bases, with 9 bases spanning the gap. CDR3: CASSLFRVNTGELFF. For the CDR3, the DNA is TGTGCCAGCAGCTTGTTCAGGGTTAACACCGGGGAGCTGTTTTTT.

The chain uses TRBV24-1 and TRBJ1-2; D is undetermined. CDR3 length equals 14 residues. Per the germline V gene, CDR1 is KGHDR and CDR2 is SFDVKD. Trimming pared 1 base from V and 2 bases from J, leaving 7 bases between. As DNA, the CDR3 is TGTGCCACCAGTGATTTCGGTACCAACTATGGCTACACCTTC. It specifies CATSDFGTNYGYTF.

The chain couples TRBV29-1 to TRBJ1-5; no firm D call. The CDR3 length is 12 residues. Per germline, CDR1 SQVTM and CDR2 ANQGSEA. The ends were cut back, 0 bases at V and 4 bases at J, with 4 bases in the middle. The CDR3 DNA sequence: TGCAGCGTTGAAGACCAGAATCAGCCCCAGCATTTT. The encoded protein is CSVEDQNQPQHF.

The chain joins TRBV5-6 to TRBJ1-2, with D perhaps matching TRBD1 (6 bases). V was shortened by 5 bases and J by 4 bases, with 12 bases between the two germline ends. The CDR3 is 13 amino acids. The V gene's germline CDR1 is SGHDT and CDR2 YYEEEE. The CDR3 nucleotides read TGTGCCAGCAGTTACAGGGACCCCTATGGCTACACCTTC. Amino acids: CASSYRDPYGYTF.

The rearrangement links TRBV3-1 (or the pseudogene TRBV3-2) to TRBJ2-2; possible D gene TRBD1, 7 bases. V lost 11 bases and J 6 bases, leaving 13 bases between the germline ends. Germline V gene lookup returns CDR1 LGHDT and CDR2 YNNKEL (reference sequence). This CDR3 contains 12 residues. CDR3 nucleotides: TGTGCCTGGCAGGGGGGTGCCGGGGAGCTGTTTTTT. Residues: CAWQGGAGELFF.

The chain links TRBV11-3 to TRBJ2-7; D unresolved. Trimming removed 5 bases from V and 4 bases from J, with 6 bases in between. The CDR3 extends over 11 amino acids. CDR1 is SGHNT and CDR2 is YENEEA in the germline V gene. The CDR3 nucleotides are TGTGCCAGCAGCAATGGTTACGAGCAGTACTTC. Protein sequence: CASSNGYEQYF.

The chain carries TRBV7-9 and TRBJ2-3, with D perhaps given as TRBD1 or TRBD2 (5 bases each). The germline CDR1 and CDR2 sequences are SEHNR and FQNEAQ (reference sequence). This CDR3 contains 16 residues. Trimming removed 1 base at V and 1 base at J, with 12 bases between. DNA of the CDR3: TGTGCCAGCAGCTTAGATACGCTGGGGGGCACAGATACGCAGTATTTT. Translation: CASSLDTLGGTDTQYF.

This chain uses TRBV15 with TRBJ1-6; D call uncertain. The germline V gene has CDR1 LNHNV and CDR2 YYDKDF (reference sequence). The CDR3 spans 16 residues. V lost 1 base, J lost 6 bases, and 13 bases lay in between. Here the CDR3 DNA reads TGTGCCACCAGCAGAGGGGCGGGCCTCCGTAATTCACCCCTCCACTTT. Protein: CATSRGAGLRNSPLHF.

This chain joins TRBV28 and TRBJ1-4; D remains ambiguous. This CDR3 contains 15 residues. Trimming removed 4 bases from V and 7 bases from J, with 16 bases in between. Germline CDR1 and CDR2: MDHEN and SYDVKM. CDR3 nucleotide sequence: TGTGCCAGCAGTTCGCGGCTCTTACCCAGTGAAAAACTGTTTTTT. Translated: CASSSRLLPSEKLFF.

This chain uses TRBV18 with TRBJ1-1, with D unclear. Trimming removed 5 bases from V and 6 bases from J, with 13 bases in between. Per the germline V gene, CDR1 is KGHSH and CDR2 is LQKENI. This CDR3 is 13 amino acids long. The CDR3 DNA sequence: TGTGCCAGCTCATATAGCGTCGACGCTGAAGCTTTCTTT. Its translation is CASSYSVDAEAFF.

The gene calls are TRBV4-3 and TRBJ2-2; possible D gene TRBD2, 5 bases. Germline CDR1 and CDR2: LGHNA and YSLEER. Trimming shortened V by 3 bases and J by 4 bases, and 9 bases separated the two germline ends. This CDR3 is built from 14 residues. As DNA, the CDR3 is TGCGCCAGCAGCCAGTTTCGGGGCACCGGGGAGCTGTTTTTT. Translating gives CASSQFRGTGELFF.

The genes are TRBV18 and TRBJ2-2; no clear D gene. The CDR3 runs to 15 residues. The germline V and J ends were trimmed by 8 bases and 0 bases, with 13 bases remaining between them. The germline V gene has CDR1 KGHSH and CDR2 LQKENI. In DNA, the CDR3 is TGTGCCAGCCCTACCGGGCCCTCGAACACCGGGGAGCTGTTTTTT. It encodes CASPTGPSNTGELFF.

The chain carries TRBV19 and TRBJ1-4, with D perhaps TRBD1 (5 bases). CDR1 LNHDA and CDR2 SQIVND come from the germline V gene (reference sequence). With 4 bases removed from V and 10 bases from J, the gap between germline ends came to 19 bases. The CDR3 consists of 15 residues. The CDR3 nucleotides are TGTGCCAGTAGTAGGGACCGGGACGCCTCCGGAAAACTGTTTTTT. It translates to CASSRDRDASGKLFF.

V and J are TRBV9 and TRBJ1-5; D gene unclear. V lost 1 base to trimming and J lost 6 bases, with 8 bases between them. The length of the CDR3 is 13 residues. The germline V gene has CDR1 SGDLS and CDR2 YYNGEE. The CDR3 spells CASSVMEGQPQHF. The DNA for the CDR3 is TGTGCCAGCAGCGTAATGGAGGGTCAGCCCCAGCATTTT.

The CDR3 here is CASSLIRDGPYEQYF. The DNA for the CDR3 is TGTGCCAGCAGTCTGATCCGGGACGGACCCTACGAGCAGTACTTC. This rearrangement joins TRBV6-5 to TRBJ2-7; D may match TRBD1 or TRBD2 (5 bases each). The CDR3 is made up of 15 amino acids. Trimming took 5 bases from V and 2 from J, leaving 16 bases between them. Germline V lookup: CDR1 MNHEY, CDR2 SVGAGI.

The chain is built from TRBV9 and TRBJ2-1; D unresolved. The germline V gene encodes CDR1 SGDLS and CDR2 YYNGEE. The V end lost 4 bases, the J end lost 7 bases, and 12 bases lay between the germline ends. The CDR3 totals 13 residues. CDR3 DNA sequence: TGTGCCAGCAGCCCCCGTCTCTCTAATGAGCAGTTCTTC. Its translation: CASSPRLSNEQFF.

The chain recombines TRBV7-9 with TRBJ2-2; D is unclear. Trimming took 4 bases from V and 5 from J, leaving 17 bases between them. This CDR3 has 16 amino acids. Germline CDR1 SEHNR, CDR2 FQNEAQ (reference sequence). The chain's CDR3 is CASSSPLGLGTGELFF. In DNA, the CDR3 is TGTGCCAGCAGCTCGCCCCTTGGGCTTGGAACCGGGGAGCTGTTTTTT.

J is TRBJ2-2 and V is TRBV28, with D unclear. CDR3 length: 17 residues. Trimming took off 4 bases at V and 7 bases at J, with 22 bases between the two ends. Germline assignment: CDR1 MDHEN and CDR2 SYDVKM. The CDR3 loop is CASSSPVGSRSGGELFF. The CDR3 DNA is TGTGCCAGCAGTTCCCCCGTGGGGTCCAGGTCTGGCGGGGAGCTGTTTTTT.